These 22 T cell receptor beta chains originate from one sample sequenced in a study of CD8+CD57+ T cells in acquired aplastic anemia. Both TCR beta VDJ combination and CDR3 sequence profiling were carried out. Genomic DNA was the template for this profiling. TCRdb redid the calling of the reads with MiXCR, one entry per CDR3 protein. The sample has fewer than 200,000 distinct CDR3 sequences, approximately 60% seen once. Sequencing used sorted CD4+, CD8+, or CD8+CD57+ T cells (not recorded which) from PBMCs. Receptors originate from a human donor in good health.

The count of this clonotype is one. An end of the junction differs from the germline gene, which may be a read error. The chain joins TRBV6-5 to TRBJ2-3; D tentatively fits TRBD1 or TRBD2 (7 bases each). The CDR3 spans 12 residues. The germline V gene has CDR1 MNHEY and CDR2 SVGAGI. In DNA, the CDR3 is TGTGCCATCAGCCAGGGGGGGGATACGCGGTATTTT. This encodes CAISQGGDTRYF.

The rearrangement uses TRBV5-6 and TRBJ2-1, with 9 bases aligning to TRBD2. The CDR3 is 17 residues long. Trimming cost V 2 bases and J 2 bases; bases outside gene matches: 8. Looked up from germline, CDR1 is SGHDT and CDR2 is YYEEEE. The CDR3: CASSLGVAGAPYNEQFF. DNA for the CDR3: TGTGCCAGCAGCTTAGGGGTAGCGGGGGCACCCTACAATGAGCAGTTCTTC.

The chain links TRBV2 to TRBJ2-5; 8 bases align to TRBD2. The germline V gene encodes CDR1 SNHLY and CDR2 FYNNEI. Trimming cost V 2 bases and J 3 bases; bases outside gene matches: 14. This CDR3 comprises 18 residues. The CDR3 nucleotides read TGTGCCAGCAGTGAAATTTTACGTCGAGCGGGAGCCGAAGAGACCCAGTACTTC. Residues: CASSEILRRAGAEETQYF. Together with reference TRBV2 and TRBJ2-5, the CDR3 gives the full variable domain: EPEVTQTPSHQVTQMGQEVILRCVPISNHLYFYWYRQILGQKVEFLVSFYNNEISEKSEIFDDQFSVERPDGSNFTLKIRSTKLEDSAMYFCASSEILRRAGAEETQYFGPGTRLLVL.

This chain links TRBV6-5 with TRBJ2-3; D might be TRBD2 (5 bases). V was pared by 6 bases and J by 2 bases, with 18 bases between. Germline V CDR1 and CDR2: MNHEY, SVGAGI. CDR3 size: 16 residues. The CDR3 region has the DNA TGTGCCAGCAGCTCGGGGTTGGGTCAGTACACAGATACGCAGTATTTT. This gives the protein CASSSGLGQYTDTQYF.

This chain links TRBV5-4 with TRBJ1-6; TRBD1 might be the D (5 bases). The CDR3 contains 17 residues. CDR1 is SGHNT, CDR2 YYREEE, per germline (reference sequence). The V and J ends lost 1 base and 7 bases respectively, with 18 bases between them. CDR3 loop: CASSLPGEKGGNSPLHF. DNA of the CDR3: TGTGCCAGCAGCTTGCCGGGGGAAAAGGGTGGCAATTCACCCCTCCACTTT.

This clonotype was picked up many times. V and J are TRBV5-8 and TRBJ1-2; D may be TRBD1 (5 bases). CDR3 length: 13 amino acids. From germline, CDR1 is SGHTS and CDR2 YDEGEE. V was trimmed by 1 base and J by 4 bases, leaving 8 bases between them. The DNA for the CDR3 is TGTGCCAGCAGCTTGTTGGGGGGCTATGGCTACACCTTC. It specifies CASSLLGGYGYTF.

This clonotype was counted ten times or more. The rearrangement links TRBV20-1 to TRBJ2-2, with D possibly matching TRBD2 (5 bases). The germline V and J ends were trimmed by 3 bases and 6 bases, with 8 bases remaining between them. This CDR3 region has 12 residues. Germline V gives CDR1 DFQATT, CDR2 SNEGSKA (reference sequence). This CDR3 is CSASGIPGELFF. The CDR3 DNA is TGCAGTGCTAGCGGGATCCCCGGGGAGCTGTTTTTT.

The chain recombines TRBV19 with TRBJ2-7; TRBD2 matches 11 bases. The V gene end was trimmed by 6 bases and the J gene end by 4 bases; junction bases not matched to a gene: 14. The CDR3 spans 17 residues. CDR1 is LNHDA, CDR2 SQIVND, per germline (reference sequence). The CDR3: CASSGYGLAGFGYEQYF. In nucleotides, the CDR3 is TGTGCCAGTAGCGGGTATGGACTAGCGGGCTTTGGGTACGAGCAGTACTTC.

A word on this clonotype: One junction end does not reproduce the germline sequence, and a read error may be involved. The V gene is TRBV7-6, the J gene TRBJ2-7; 8 bases line up with TRBD2. This CDR3 has 16 residues. Germline assignment: CDR1 SGHVS and CDR2 FNYEAQ. The CDR3 DNA reads as TGTGCTAGCAGCCCTGAAGGACTAGCCCAAATTCCCGAGCAGTACTTC. Translation: CASSPEGLAQIPEQYF.

J is TRBJ1-1 and V is TRBV4-3, with D possibly TRBD1 on 5 matching bases. Germline V gene lookup returns CDR1 LGHNA and CDR2 YSLEER. CDR3 size: 15 residues. V shed 4 bases and J shed 6 bases, with 18 bases lying between them. The CDR3 DNA is TGCGCCAGCAGCCCGGGCCCAGGGTTAATTCCTGAAGCTTTCTTT. This encodes CASSPGPGLIPEAFF.

This chain links TRBV10-3 with TRBJ2-7; D gene unclear. The CDR3 has 13 residues. Trimming removed 4 bases from V and 0 bases from J, with 7 bases in between. Germline CDR1 is ENHRY and CDR2 is SYGVKD. The CDR3 sequence: CAISGEYSYEQYF. The CDR3 coding sequence is TGTGCCATCAGTGGTGAATACTCCTACGAGCAGTACTTC.

For this clonotype: Just one base apart from a much larger clone, this may be a read error. The V gene is TRBV13, the J gene TRBJ2-7, with 7 bases matching TRBD1. The end of the DNA fits TRBJ2-5 better, so the J call may be wrong. The CDR3 consists of 16 residues. Germline V gene sequence: CDR1 PRHDT, CDR2 FYEKMQ (reference sequence). In DNA, the CDR3 is TGTGCCAGCAGCTCCCGCCAAATAGGGGGCGAGGAGACCCAGTACTTC. As protein: CASSSRQIGGEETQYF.

The genes are TRBV7-9 and TRBJ1-1; no clear D. V gave up 2 bases and J gave up 8 bases, with 9 bases separating them. The CDR3 is 12 residues long. Germline V gives CDR1 SEHNR, CDR2 FQNEAQ (reference sequence). This CDR3 reads CASSLFPHEAFF. As DNA, the CDR3 is TGTGCCAGCAGCTTATTCCCTCACGAAGCTTTCTTT.

This clonotype has a handful of counts. This may arise from a read error, as a much more abundant clone is one base away. This chain connects TRBV6-1 to TRBJ2-2; D not certain. CDR1 is MNHNS, CDR2 SASEGT, per germline. This CDR3 comprises 11 residues. Trimming took 4 bases from V and 6 from J, leaving 3 bases between them. CDR3 amino acids: CASSGSGELFF. The CDR3 coding sequence is TGTGCCAGCAGTGGGTCCGGGGAGCTGTTTTTT.

The rearrangement links TRBV25-1 to TRBJ1-3; possibly TRBD1 for D (6 bases). This CDR3 contains 15 residues. Trimming removed 6 bases from V and 4 bases from J, with 16 bases in between. The germline V gene encodes CDR1 MGHDK and CDR2 SYGVNS. CDR3: CASSLLGAHGNTIYF. CDR3 in DNA: TGTGCCAGCAGCTTGCTGGGGGCGCACGGAAACACCATATATTTT.

In its sample, this clonotype was seen many times. V and J are TRBV2 and TRBJ2-4; weak D call: TRBD1 (6 bases). This CDR3 spans 13 amino acids. V lost 6 bases to trimming and J lost 2 bases, with 8 bases between them. From germline, CDR1 is SNHLY and CDR2 FYNNEI. CDR3 DNA: TGTGCCAGCAGGGACAGAACCAAAAACATTCAGTACTTC. It encodes CASRDRTKNIQYF.

The J gene is TRBJ1-2, the V gene TRBV6-1; D gene unclear. The CDR3 is 12 amino acids. Looked up from germline, CDR1 is MNHNS and CDR2 is SASEGT. V gave up 7 bases and J gave up 6 bases, with 12 bases separating them. This CDR3 reads CASTADKDGYTF. As DNA, the CDR3 is TGTGCCAGCACCGCCGACAAGGATGGCTACACCTTC.

This clonotype was detected only a few times. The chain carries TRBV19 and TRBJ1-6; 8 bases line up with TRBD1. The CDR3 sequence is 15 residues long. Germline CDR1 LNHDA, CDR2 SQIVND (reference sequence). V shed 5 bases, J shed 7 bases, and the junction held 7 bases outside the gene matches. CDR3 in DNA: TGTGCCAGTAGTCTCGGTCAGGGGGCGAATTCACCCCTCCACTTT. Its protein is CASSLGQGANSPLHF.

This sequence joins TRBV5-1 and TRBJ1-6, with a tentative D call TRBD1 (5 bases). CDR3 size: 15 residues. In germline, CDR1 is SGHRS, CDR2 YFSETQ. Between the trimmed V and J ends, which lost 0 bases and 8 bases, there was a span of 12 bases. CDR3 region: CASSLDRGLHSPLHF. As DNA, the CDR3 is TGCGCCAGCAGCTTGGATAGGGGCTTGCATTCACCCCTCCACTTT.

The chain joins TRBV20-1 to TRBJ2-5; D remains unclear. The germline V gene encodes CDR1 DFQATT and CDR2 SNEGSKA (reference sequence). V was trimmed by 3 bases and J by 0 bases, leaving 17 bases between them. The CDR3 is made up of 16 amino acids. The CDR3 DNA reads as TGCAGTGCTAGTCCAAACACTGGTCCCTACCAAGAGACCCAGTACTTC. Translated: CSASPNTGPYQETQYF.

V usage is TRBV9 and J usage is TRBJ1-6, with TRBD1 matching 8 bases. CDR1 and CDR2 (germline): SGDLS, YYNGEE. The CDR3 extends over 14 amino acids. Germline trimming cut 4 bases from V and 7 bases from J; bases unmatched to any gene: 4. The CDR3 nucleotides are TGTGCCAGCAGCCTGGGGGACAGGAATTCACCCCTCCACTTT. Residues: CASSLGDRNSPLHF.

This clonotype was seen ten or more times. V gene TRBV5-6 combines with J gene TRBJ2-2, with no clear D. The CDR3 runs to 15 residues. The V end lost 2 bases, the J end lost 4 bases, and 12 bases lay between the germline ends. Germline V lookup: CDR1 SGHDT, CDR2 YYEEEE. The chain's CDR3 is CASSLRWWPTGELFF. DNA of the CDR3: TGTGCCAGCAGCTTACGATGGTGGCCCACCGGGGAGCTGTTTTTT.